The clone carrying this TCR beta chain came up a few times. This specimen comes from a study of cytomegalovirus exposure and HLA in healthy donors. PCR involved 60 Vbeta and 13 Jbeta primers. Measured with immunoSEQ multiplex PCR; TCRdb has only the in-frame clones, and not every one. The data hold 150,000 or so clones, with less than 85% observed a single time. The TCR originated in a woman aged 50 to 60 in good health and CMV-seropositive. Sequencing was performed on PBMCs.

The CDR3, as DNA: TGCGCCAGCAGCCCAGTGACACGGCTGAACACTGAAGCTTTCTTT. It is translated as CASSPVTRLNTEAFF. The chain employs TRBV4-1 and TRBJ1-1; unclear D gene. Germline loops: CDR1 MGHRA, CDR2 YSYEKL. The CDR3 consists of 15 residues. V lost 4 bases to trimming and J lost 0 bases, with 12 bases between them.